This section outlines one TCR beta chain sequence together with its context. Assay: immunoSEQ multiplex PCR; the TCRdb copy retains only in-frame clones and omits some. The sample contains fewer than 4,500 clones, about 60% of which appear only once. This entry comes from a study of sequential checkpoint blockade in melanoma. Study-wide background: After both sequences, patients received maintenance nivolumab.

Looked up from germline, CDR1 is SGDLS and CDR2 is YYNGEE. This CDR3 has 12 residues. Trimming shortened V by 3 bases and J by 3 bases, and 7 bases separated the two germline ends. Treatment indicated: randomized to nivolumab then ipilimumab (arm A) or the reverse (arm B). The material was CD8+ T cells sorted from blood (inferred from file names), obtained from a patient given nivolumab and ipilimumab in sequence. This receptor was identified in a human donor with melanoma. The genes are TRBV9 and TRBJ2-7; the D gene is possibly TRBD1 (5 bases). CDR3 sequence reads: CASSGQGYEQYF. The DNA of the CDR3 is TGTGCCAGCAGCGGGCAGGGCTACGAGCAGTACTTC.